These T cell receptor beta chains were read from a single sample in a study of beta chain features in type 1 diabetes. The repertoire was sequenced with immunoSEQ multiplex PCR; TCRdb's copy has only in-frame clones and lacks some. The sample records about 350,000 clones, 15% to 20% being singletons. Material for sequencing was naive CD4+ T cells from blood. The receptor source for this set is a woman aged 18-29 years in good health. CDR3s include the opening cysteine and the closing phenylalanine or tryptophan. Fields, in order: D gene, clone size, J gene, V gene, CDR3 protein, CDR3 DNA. The D gene is left open where the match is weak. Clone size is not always given. Where it is, it says once, few, many or a class for expanded clones.

D gene: -
clone size: few
J gene: TRBJ2-2
V gene: TRBV10-3
CDR3 protein: CAISEKGGNTGELFF
CDR3 DNA: TGTGCCATCAGTGAGAAAGGCGGGAACACCGGGGAGCTGTTTTTT

D gene: -
clone size: -
J gene: TRBJ2-5
V gene: TRBV5-1
CDR3 protein: CASTPSLAFQETQYF
CDR3 DNA: TGCGCCAGCACCCCGTCTCTGGCTTTCCAAGAGACCCAGTACTTC

D gene: TRBD1
clone size: -
J gene: TRBJ1-2
V gene: TRBV30
CDR3 protein: CAWSLGQGGGYTF
CDR3 DNA: TGTGCCTGGAGTCTCGGACAGGGAGGTGGCTACACCTTC

D gene: TRBD2
clone size: -
J gene: TRBJ2-1
V gene: TRBV7-9
CDR3 protein: CASSLESVLAGDGEQFF
CDR3 DNA: TGTGCCAGCAGCTTAGAAAGCGTACTAGCGGGAGATGGTGAGCAGTTCTTC

D gene: TRBD1
clone size: once
J gene: TRBJ1-6
V gene: TRBV6-5
CDR3 protein: CASRGQGTPPLHF
CDR3 DNA: TGTGCCAGCAGGGGACAGGGTACACCCCCCCTCCACTTT

D gene: TRBD2
clone size: -
J gene: TRBJ2-3
V gene: TRBV7-2
CDR3 protein: CASSLVWRGGSNTQYF
CDR3 DNA: TGTGCCAGCAGCTTAGTCTGGCGGGGGGGATCAAATACGCAGTATTTT

D gene: TRBD1
clone size: -
J gene: TRBJ2-3
V gene: TRBV11-2
CDR3 protein: CASSLRPGQDSTDTQYF
CDR3 DNA: TGTGCCAGCAGCTTAAGGCCGGGACAGGATAGCACAGATACGCAGTATTTT

D gene: -
clone size: -
J gene: TRBJ2-7
V gene: TRBV30
CDR3 protein: CAWSVTGHEQYF
CDR3 DNA: TGTGCCTGGAGTGTAACAGGGCACGAGCAGTACTTC

D gene: TRBD1
clone size: few
J gene: TRBJ2-3
V gene: TRBV5-4
CDR3 protein: CASSEGTATDTQYF
CDR3 DNA: TGTGCCAGCAGCGAGGGGACAGCCACAGATACGCAGTATTTT

D gene: -
clone size: -
J gene: TRBJ2-7
V gene: TRBV7-2
CDR3 protein: CASSLGSGAPAEQYF
CDR3 DNA: TGTGCCAGCAGCTTAGGTAGCGGAGCCCCCGCCGAGCAGTACTTC

D gene: -
clone size: -
J gene: TRBJ1-5
V gene: TRBV19
CDR3 protein: CASMGQALINQPQHF
CDR3 DNA: TGTGCCAGTATGGGGCAGGCCTTAATCAATCAGCCCCAGCATTTT

D gene: -
clone size: -
J gene: TRBJ2-5
V gene: TRBV4-3
CDR3 protein: CASSRTRQETQYF
CDR3 DNA: TGCGCCAGCAGCCGGACAAGGCAAGAGACCCAGTACTTC

D gene: TRBD1
clone size: few
J gene: TRBJ2-1
V gene: TRBV30
CDR3 protein: CAWRVRDREQFF
CDR3 DNA: TGTGCCTGGAGGGTAAGGGACAGAGAGCAGTTCTTC

D gene: -
clone size: -
J gene: TRBJ1-4
V gene: TRBV19
CDR3 protein: CASSTEGTNEKLFF
CDR3 DNA: TGTGCCAGTAGTACGGAGGGGACTAATGAAAAACTGTTTTTT